These 2 T cell receptor beta chains were all obtained from the same sample, sequenced in a study of control samples from healthy donors and cancer patients. Assay: immunoSEQ multiplex PCR; the TCRdb copy retains only in-frame clones and omits some. The sample has fewer than 100,000 clones; roughly four fifths are singletons. The source material was blood. The receptors shown here come from a man in his sixties in good health.

The chain joins TRBV4-1 to TRBJ1-6; no definite D call. V shed 0 bases and J shed 4 bases, with 16 bases lying between them. Germline CDR1 MGHRA, CDR2 YSYEKL. The CDR3 totals 18 residues. In DNA, the CDR3 is TGCGCCAGCAGCCAAGATCTCCCAGGCGGCATATATAATTCACCCCTCCACTTT. Its translation: CASSQDLPGGIYNSPLHF.

The gene calls are TRBV7-2 and TRBJ1-2; unclear D gene. The V gene's germline CDR1 is SGHTA and CDR2 FQGNSA. Deletions cut 5 bases from V and 2 bases from J, with 9 bases between. The CDR3 is 13 amino acids. CDR3 nucleotide sequence: TGTGCCAGCAGCCCTAGACAAAACTATGGCTACACCTTC. Its translation: CASSPRQNYGYTF.